The following is a T cell receptor beta chain sequence with its context. This entry is derived from a study of T cell responses to AZD1222 COVID-19 vaccine. Generated by immunoSEQ multiplex PCR, the TCRdb table keeps only in-frame clones and is missing some. Altogether approximately 200,000 clones are present, roughly 90% being singletons, with the ten largest covering about 3.5%. From germline, CDR1 is MNHEY and CDR2 SVGAGI. Trimming at V came to 7 bases and at J to 2 bases, leaving 4 bases not matched to a gene. The CDR3 runs 15 residues. V is TRBV6-5 and J is TRBJ2-1, with TRBD2 matching over 11 bases. The receptor's source is an adult who received the AZD1222 COVID-19 vaccine. Sequences were derived from peripheral blood, sampled 28 days after the second AZD1222 dose. The CDR3 region is CASKIAGGPYNEQFF. The CDR3 DNA follows: TGTGCCAGCAAAATAGCGGGAGGGCCCTACAATGAGCAGTTCTTC.